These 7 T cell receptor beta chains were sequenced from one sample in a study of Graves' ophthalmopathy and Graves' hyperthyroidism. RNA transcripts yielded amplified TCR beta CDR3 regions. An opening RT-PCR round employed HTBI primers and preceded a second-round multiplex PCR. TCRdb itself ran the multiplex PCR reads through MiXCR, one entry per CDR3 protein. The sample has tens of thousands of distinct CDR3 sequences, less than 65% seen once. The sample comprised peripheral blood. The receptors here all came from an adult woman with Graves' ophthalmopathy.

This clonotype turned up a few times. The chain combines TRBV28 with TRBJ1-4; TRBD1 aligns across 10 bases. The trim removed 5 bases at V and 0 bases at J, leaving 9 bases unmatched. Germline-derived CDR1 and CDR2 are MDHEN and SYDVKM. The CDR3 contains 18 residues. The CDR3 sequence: CASSLPGQGTATNEKLFF. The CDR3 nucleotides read TGTGCCAGCAGTCTACCGGGACAGGGGACCGCAACTAATGAAAAACTGTTTTTT.

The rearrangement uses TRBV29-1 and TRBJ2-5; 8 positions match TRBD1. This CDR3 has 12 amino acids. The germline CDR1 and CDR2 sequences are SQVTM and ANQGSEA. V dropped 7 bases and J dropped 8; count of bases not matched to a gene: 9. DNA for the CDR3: TGCAGCGAGACACAAGGACAGGGCACCCAGTACTTC. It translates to CSETQGQGTQYF.

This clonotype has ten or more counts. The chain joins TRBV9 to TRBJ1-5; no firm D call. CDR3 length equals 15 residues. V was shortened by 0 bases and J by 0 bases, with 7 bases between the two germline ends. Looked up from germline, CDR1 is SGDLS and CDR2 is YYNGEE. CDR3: CASSVGPGSNQPQHF. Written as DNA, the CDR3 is TGTGCCAGCAGCGTAGGCCCAGGTAGCAATCAGCCCCAGCATTTT.

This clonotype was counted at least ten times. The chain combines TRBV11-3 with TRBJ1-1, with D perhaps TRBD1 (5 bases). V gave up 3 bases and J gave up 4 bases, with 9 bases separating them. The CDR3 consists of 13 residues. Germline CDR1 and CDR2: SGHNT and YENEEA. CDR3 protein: CASSLGVSTEAFF. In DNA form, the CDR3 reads TGTGCCAGCAGCTTGGGGGTCAGCACTGAAGCTTTCTTT.

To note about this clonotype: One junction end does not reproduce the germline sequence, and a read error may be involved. The CDR3 protein is CASRDGDNSPLHF. DNA of the CDR3: TGTGCCAGCAGGGACGGGGATAATTCACCCCTCCACTTC. The gene calls are TRBV6-4 and TRBJ1-6; D unclear. Germline loops: CDR1 MRHNA, CDR2 SNTAGT. CDR3 length: 13 amino acids.

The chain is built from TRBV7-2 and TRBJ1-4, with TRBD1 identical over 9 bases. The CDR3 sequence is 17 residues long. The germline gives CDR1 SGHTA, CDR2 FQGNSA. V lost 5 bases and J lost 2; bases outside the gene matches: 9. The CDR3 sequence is CASSPLGQGGTNEKLFF. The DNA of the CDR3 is TGTGCCAGCAGCCCTTTGGGACAGGGAGGGACTAATGAAAAACTGTTTTTT.

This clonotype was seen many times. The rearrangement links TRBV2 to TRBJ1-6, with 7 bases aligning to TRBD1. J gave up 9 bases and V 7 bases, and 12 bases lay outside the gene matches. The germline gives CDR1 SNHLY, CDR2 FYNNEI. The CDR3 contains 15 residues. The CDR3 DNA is TGTGCCAGCAATTCTACAGGGGATAGGGGTTCACCCCTCCACTTT. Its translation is CASNSTGDRGSPLHF.